A selection of T cell receptor beta chains follows, all from one sample in a study of PD-1 blockade in classical Hodgkin lymphoma. Only in-frame clones appear in the TCRdb table, and some are missing; sequencing was by immunoSEQ multiplex PCR. The sample holds some 60,000 clones, 80% to 90% seen once. Specimen: peripheral blood mononuclear cells (PBMCs), collected at baseline. These receptors were collected from a human donor with classical Hodgkin lymphoma. Each CDR3 is given with its conserved first and last residue. Each record gives: D gene, J gene, clone size, V gene, CDR3 DNA, CDR3 protein. A D gene is named only where the DNA matches it firmly. Size tells how often a clone was seen (once, few, many) or the class of an expanded clone, and some rows leave it out.

D gene: .; J gene: TRBJ1-2; clone size: .; V gene: TRBV7-2; CDR3 DNA: TGTGCCAGCAGCTTAATTCAAAGGCGAGGCTACACCTTC; CDR3 protein: CASSLIQRRGYTF
D gene: .; J gene: TRBJ2-7; clone size: .; V gene: TRBV7-9; CDR3 DNA: TGTGCCAGCAGCTTAGCCGCCCTCGTGAGGGTCGAGTCCTACGAGCAGTACTTC; CDR3 protein: CASSLAALVRVESYEQYF
D gene: .; J gene: TRBJ1-1; clone size: .; V gene: TRBV25-1; CDR3 DNA: TGTGCCAGCAATAACCTCGGGGGGAGTGAAGCTTTCTTT; CDR3 protein: CASNNLGGSEAFF
D gene: TRBD2; J gene: TRBJ2-5; clone size: .; V gene: TRBV7-9; CDR3 DNA: TGTGCCAGCAGCGACGGTCTACTAGCGGGGGGGCGGGAGACCCAGTACTTC; CDR3 protein: CASSDGLLAGGRETQYF
D gene: .; J gene: TRBJ2-2; clone size: .; V gene: TRBV6-1; CDR3 DNA: TGTGCCAGCAGTCCCCCCCCCACCGGGGAGCTGTTTTTT; CDR3 protein: CASSPPPTGELFF
D gene: TRBD1; J gene: TRBJ1-5; clone size: .; V gene: TRBV6-6; CDR3 DNA: TGTGCCAGCCTAGGGGGACAGAAAAATCAGCCCCAGCATTTT; CDR3 protein: CASLGGQKNQPQHF
D gene: .; J gene: TRBJ1-2; clone size: once; V gene: TRBV6-5; CDR3 DNA: TGTGCCAGCAGGACGGGACACCCTAACTATGGCTACACCTTC; CDR3 protein: CASRTGHPNYGYTF
D gene: TRBD1; J gene: TRBJ1-1; clone size: .; V gene: TRBV7-3; CDR3 DNA: TGTGCCAGCAGCTTAGTAGGCTCAGGGGGCGGCCCAGCTTTCTTT; CDR3 protein: CASSLVGSGGGPAFF
D gene: .; J gene: TRBJ1-2; clone size: once; V gene: TRBV11-2; CDR3 DNA: TGTGCCAGCAGCTTATACCCAGGGTTCTATGGCTACACCTTC; CDR3 protein: CASSLYPGFYGYTF
D gene: TRBD1; J gene: TRBJ2-1; clone size: once; V gene: TRBV20-1; CDR3 DNA: TGCTCTAGAGGGGGCGGCGATGAGCAGTTCTTC; CDR3 protein: CSRGGGDEQFF
D gene: .; J gene: TRBJ1-3; clone size: .; V gene: TRBV5-1; CDR3 DNA: TGCGCCAGCAGCTTAGAGGGAAACTCTGGAAACACCATATATTTT; CDR3 protein: CASSLEGNSGNTIYF
D gene: .; J gene: TRBJ2-3; clone size: .; V gene: TRBV27; CDR3 DNA: TGTGCCAGCATCAAGGGGTCGGGCGGTACGCAGTATTTT; CDR3 protein: CASIKGSGGTQYF
D gene: .; J gene: TRBJ1-1; clone size: once; V gene: TRBV5-4; CDR3 DNA: TGTGCCAGCAGCTTGGTTAATACTGGGATGAACACTGAAGCTTTCTTT; CDR3 protein: CASSLVNTGMNTEAFF
D gene: TRBD1; J gene: TRBJ2-7; clone size: .; V gene: TRBV7-6; CDR3 DNA: TGTGCCAGCGGGGAACAGGGGGCTCTCTACGAGCAGTACTTC; CDR3 protein: CASGEQGALYEQYF
D gene: .; J gene: TRBJ2-3; clone size: once; V gene: TRBV5-4; CDR3 DNA: TGTGCCAGCAGCCCCACAGGAACCACTAGCACAGATACGCAGTATTTT; CDR3 protein: CASSPTGTTSTDTQYF
D gene: TRBD2; J gene: TRBJ2-5; clone size: .; V gene: TRBV28; CDR3 DNA: TGTGCCAGCAGTTTGCCCCCAGGGACTACCCATTCCCAAGAGACCCAGTACTTC; CDR3 protein: CASSLPPGTTHSQETQYF
D gene: TRBD1; J gene: TRBJ1-6; clone size: .; V gene: TRBV14; CDR3 DNA: TGTGCCAGCAGCCAAGATAAGGGAGACAGGGGGGCCTATAATTCACCCCTCCACTTT; CDR3 protein: CASSQDKGDRGAYNSPLHF
D gene: .; J gene: TRBJ1-5; clone size: .; V gene: TRBV30; CDR3 DNA: TGTGCCTGGAGCTCTACGGGGGAATTCGGGACGCATTTT; CDR3 protein: CAWSSTGEFGTHF
D gene: .; J gene: TRBJ2-5; clone size: .; V gene: TRBV25-1; CDR3 DNA: TGTGCCAGCAGTGAATTGGAGGGCGCGAAAGAGACCCAGTACTTC; CDR3 protein: CASSELEGAKETQYF
D gene: .; J gene: TRBJ2-7; clone size: once; V gene: TRBV4-1; CDR3 DNA: TGCGCCAGCAGCCAGGCGGGACAGAGCCATTTAGGAGAGCAGTACTTC; CDR3 protein: CASSQAGQSHLGEQYF
D gene: .; J gene: TRBJ2-5; clone size: .; V gene: TRBV7-2; CDR3 DNA: TGTGCCAGCAGCTTAGGTGGAGCGACCCAGTACTTC; CDR3 protein: CASSLGGATQYF
D gene: TRBD1; J gene: TRBJ2-7; clone size: .; V gene: TRBV27; CDR3 DNA: TGTGCCAGCAGTCCCTCCCGGGACAGGGTCCGGGAGCAGTACTTC; CDR3 protein: CASSPSRDRVREQYF
D gene: .; J gene: TRBJ1-1; clone size: .; V gene: TRBV6-6; CDR3 DNA: TGTGCCAGCAGTTACTTGAACACTGAAGCTTTCTTT; CDR3 protein: CASSYLNTEAFF
D gene: TRBD1; J gene: TRBJ1-1; clone size: .; V gene: TRBV5-6; CDR3 DNA: TGTGCCAGCAGCTTGGTTCGGCAGGGGGGCTTGAACACTGAAGCTTTCTTT; CDR3 protein: CASSLVRQGGLNTEAFF
D gene: .; J gene: TRBJ2-3; clone size: once; V gene: TRBV4-2; CDR3 DNA: TGTGCCAGCAGCCAAGATCGGCTGGGCGGGGAAGATACGCAGTATTTT; CDR3 protein: CASSQDRLGGEDTQYF
D gene: .; J gene: TRBJ1-5; clone size: .; V gene: TRBV27; CDR3 DNA: TGTGCCAGCAGTTTAAGCCGGGGGAATCAGCCCCAGCATTTT; CDR3 protein: CASSLSRGNQPQHF
D gene: .; J gene: TRBJ1-2; clone size: few; V gene: TRBV29-1; CDR3 DNA: TGCAGCGAGTCAGGTGGCTACACCTTC; CDR3 protein: CSESGGYTF
D gene: .; J gene: TRBJ1-1; clone size: .; V gene: TRBV2; CDR3 DNA: TGTGCCAGCAGCTTCTCGAACACTGAAGCTTTCTTT; CDR3 protein: CASSFSNTEAFF
D gene: TRBD1; J gene: TRBJ2-5; clone size: .; V gene: TRBV18; CDR3 DNA: TGTGCCAGCTCAACCTTACAGGGGGCGCGGGAGACCCAGTACTTC; CDR3 protein: CASSTLQGARETQYF